What follows is one T cell receptor beta chain and its context. This entry comes from a study of blood T cell repertoires in COVID-19. Study as a whole: The United States, Italy and Spain were the sources of the acute and convalescent COVID-19 samples. The analysed material was cDNA or gDNA that came from T cells, B-cell-depleted T cells, or PBMCs.

Source study methods: It was from reference gene primer amplification that nucleated cell counts were estimated. The method was immunoSEQ multiplex PCR; TCRdb's version includes in-frame clones alone and lacks a portion of them. Clone size and V and J calls were adopted from that table, with D and trimming inferred from the DNA. Among 95,000 to 100,000 clones listed, approximately 80% were seen once. This CDR3 comprises 13 residues. Germline V gene sequence: CDR1 MDHEN, CDR2 SYDVKM. The V call is TRBV28, the J call TRBJ2-7, with 9 bases fitting TRBD1. Specimen: peripheral blood. The origin of this receptor is a human donor in a cohort sampled during active COVID-19. This CDR3 reads CQSGGTGRYEQYF. In DNA form, the CDR3 reads TGTCAGAGTGGAGGGACAGGGAGGTACGAGCAGTACTTC.